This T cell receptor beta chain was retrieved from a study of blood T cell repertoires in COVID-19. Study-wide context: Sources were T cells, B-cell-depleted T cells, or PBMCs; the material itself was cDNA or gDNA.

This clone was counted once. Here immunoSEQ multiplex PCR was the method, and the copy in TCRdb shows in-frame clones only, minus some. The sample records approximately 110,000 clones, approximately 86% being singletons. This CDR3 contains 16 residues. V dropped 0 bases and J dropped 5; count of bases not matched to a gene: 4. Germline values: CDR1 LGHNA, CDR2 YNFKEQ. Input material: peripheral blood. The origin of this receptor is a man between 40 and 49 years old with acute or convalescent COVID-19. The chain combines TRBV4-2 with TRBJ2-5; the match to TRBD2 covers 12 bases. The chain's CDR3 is CASSQDTSGGWETQYF. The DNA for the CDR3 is TGTGCCAGCAGCCAAGATACTAGCGGGGGGTGGGAGACCCAGTACTTC.